What follows describes a single T cell receptor (beta chain). The sample holds other DNA sequences that translate to the same CDR3. This table comes from immunoSEQ multiplex PCR, and its TCRdb copy is limited to in-frame clones, with some not included. The sample lists some 260,000 clones; roughly 87% were seen once. The sample is drawn from a study of blood T cell repertoires in COVID-19. Study overall: Nucleic acid was either cDNA or gDNA, and it came from T cells, B-cell-depleted T cells, or PBMCs.

The V and J ends lost 2 bases and 5 bases respectively, with 7 bases between them. The CDR3 consists of 13 residues. CDR1 is KGHSH and CDR2 is LQKENI in the germline V gene. The specimen was PBMCs or T cells enriched from blood (not recorded which). The chain has TRBV18 and TRBJ1-5; D gene uncertain. This receptor was obtained from a woman aged 30 to 39 with acute COVID-19. The CDR3 loop is CASSPGSDQPQHF. The CDR3 DNA reads as TGTGCCAGCTCACCAGGAAGCGATCAGCCCCAGCATTTT.